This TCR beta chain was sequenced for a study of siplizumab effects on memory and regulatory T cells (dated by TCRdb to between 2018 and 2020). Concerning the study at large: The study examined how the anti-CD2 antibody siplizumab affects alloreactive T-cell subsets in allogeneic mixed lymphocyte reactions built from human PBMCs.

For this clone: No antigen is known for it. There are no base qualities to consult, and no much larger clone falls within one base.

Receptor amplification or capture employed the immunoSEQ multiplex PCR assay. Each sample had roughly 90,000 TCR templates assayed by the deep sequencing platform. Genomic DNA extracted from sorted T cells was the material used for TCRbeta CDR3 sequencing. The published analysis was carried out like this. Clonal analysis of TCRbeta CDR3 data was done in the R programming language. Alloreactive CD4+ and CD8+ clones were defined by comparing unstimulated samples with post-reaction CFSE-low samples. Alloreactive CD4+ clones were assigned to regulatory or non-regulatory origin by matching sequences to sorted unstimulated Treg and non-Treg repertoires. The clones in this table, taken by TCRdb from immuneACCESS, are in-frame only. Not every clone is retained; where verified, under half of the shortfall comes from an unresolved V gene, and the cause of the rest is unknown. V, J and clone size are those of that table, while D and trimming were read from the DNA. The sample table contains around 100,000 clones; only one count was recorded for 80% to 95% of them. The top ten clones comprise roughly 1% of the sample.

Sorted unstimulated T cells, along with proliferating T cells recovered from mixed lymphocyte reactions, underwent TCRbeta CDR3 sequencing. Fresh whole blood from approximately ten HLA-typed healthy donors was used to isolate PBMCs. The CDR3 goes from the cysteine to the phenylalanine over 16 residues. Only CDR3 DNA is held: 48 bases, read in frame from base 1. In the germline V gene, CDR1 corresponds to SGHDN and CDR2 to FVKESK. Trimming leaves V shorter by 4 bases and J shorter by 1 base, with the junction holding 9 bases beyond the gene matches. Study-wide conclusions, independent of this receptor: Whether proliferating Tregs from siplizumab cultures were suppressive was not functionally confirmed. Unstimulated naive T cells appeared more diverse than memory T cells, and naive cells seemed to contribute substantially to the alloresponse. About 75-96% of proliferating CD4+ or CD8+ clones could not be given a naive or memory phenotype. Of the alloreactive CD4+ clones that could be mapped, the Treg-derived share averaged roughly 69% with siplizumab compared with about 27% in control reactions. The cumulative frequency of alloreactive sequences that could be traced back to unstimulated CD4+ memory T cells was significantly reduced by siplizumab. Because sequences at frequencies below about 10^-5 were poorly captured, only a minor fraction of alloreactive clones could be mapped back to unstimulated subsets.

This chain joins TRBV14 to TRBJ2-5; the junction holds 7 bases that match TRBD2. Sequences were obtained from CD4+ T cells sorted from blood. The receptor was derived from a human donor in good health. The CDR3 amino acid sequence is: CASSPWTRYGQETQYF. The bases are TGTGCCAGCAGCCCCTGGACTAGATATGGCCAAGAGACCCAGTACTTC.